Below, one T cell receptor beta chain is given with its context. The data were obtained in a study of blood T cell repertoires in COVID-19. Study background: Some COVID-19 samples were acute and others convalescent; all came from the United States, Italy and Spain. Sources were T cells, B-cell-depleted T cells, or PBMCs; the material itself was cDNA or gDNA.

CDR3 length equals 14 residues. V lost 3 bases to trimming and J lost 9 bases; unmatched junction nucleotides: 1. From germline, CDR1 is SEHNR and CDR2 FQNEAQ (reference sequence). The authors' processing: Nucleated cell number was recorded as an estimate derived from reference gene primer amplification. Sequencing used immunoSEQ multiplex PCR; TCRdb keeps in-frame clones, though not all of them. The DNA was the basis for D and trimming; V, J and clone size are from that table. The sample has 55,000 to 70,000 clones, around 77% seen once; the top ten hold roughly 3.2%. The gene calls are TRBV7-9 and TRBJ1-6, with 11 bases lining up with TRBD1. The sequenced sample was peripheral blood. The receptor comes from a man aged 60-69 years with acute or convalescent COVID-19. CDR3 sequence: CASSFGTGGSPLHF. CDR3 in DNA: TGTGCCAGCAGCTTTGGGACAGGGGGTTCACCCCTCCACTTT.